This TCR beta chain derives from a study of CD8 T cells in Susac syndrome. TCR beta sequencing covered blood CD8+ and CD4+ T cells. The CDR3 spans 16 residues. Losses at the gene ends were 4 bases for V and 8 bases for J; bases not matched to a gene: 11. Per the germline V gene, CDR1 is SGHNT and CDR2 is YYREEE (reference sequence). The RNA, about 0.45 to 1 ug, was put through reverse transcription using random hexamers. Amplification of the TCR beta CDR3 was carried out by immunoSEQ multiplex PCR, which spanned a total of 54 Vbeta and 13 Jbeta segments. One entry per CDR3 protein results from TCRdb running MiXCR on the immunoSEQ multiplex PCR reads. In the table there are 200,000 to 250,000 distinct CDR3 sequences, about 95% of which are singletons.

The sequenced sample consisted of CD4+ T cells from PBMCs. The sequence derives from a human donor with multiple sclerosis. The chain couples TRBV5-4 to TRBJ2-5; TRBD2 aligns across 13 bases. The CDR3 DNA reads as TGTGCCAGCAGCCCTACCCGTACTAGCGGGAGGGGTACCCAGTACTTC. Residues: CASSPTRTSGRGTQYF.